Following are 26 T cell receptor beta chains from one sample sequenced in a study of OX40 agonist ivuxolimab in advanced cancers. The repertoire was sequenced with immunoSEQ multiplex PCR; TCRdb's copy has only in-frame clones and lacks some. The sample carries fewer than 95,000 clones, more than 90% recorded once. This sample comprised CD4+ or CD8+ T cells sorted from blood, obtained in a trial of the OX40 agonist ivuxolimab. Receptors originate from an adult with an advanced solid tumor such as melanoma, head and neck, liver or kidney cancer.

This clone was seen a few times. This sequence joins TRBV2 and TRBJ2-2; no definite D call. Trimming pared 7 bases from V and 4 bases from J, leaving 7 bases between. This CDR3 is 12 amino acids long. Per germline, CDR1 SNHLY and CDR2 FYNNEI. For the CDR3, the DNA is TGTGCCAGCACAGGCAGCACCGGGGAGCTGTTTTTT. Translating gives CASTGSTGELFF.

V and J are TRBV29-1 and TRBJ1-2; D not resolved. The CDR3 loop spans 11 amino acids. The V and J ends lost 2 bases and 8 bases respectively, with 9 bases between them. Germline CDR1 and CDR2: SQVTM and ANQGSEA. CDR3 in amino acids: CSVELGKGYTF. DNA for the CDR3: TGCAGCGTTGAACTGGGGAAAGGCTACACCTTC.

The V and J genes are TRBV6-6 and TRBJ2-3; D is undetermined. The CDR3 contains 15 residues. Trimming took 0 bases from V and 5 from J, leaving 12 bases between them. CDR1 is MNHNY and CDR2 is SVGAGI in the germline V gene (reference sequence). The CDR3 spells CASSYSVPLGDTQYF. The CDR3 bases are TGTGCCAGCAGTTACTCCGTACCCTTGGGAGATACGCAGTATTTT.

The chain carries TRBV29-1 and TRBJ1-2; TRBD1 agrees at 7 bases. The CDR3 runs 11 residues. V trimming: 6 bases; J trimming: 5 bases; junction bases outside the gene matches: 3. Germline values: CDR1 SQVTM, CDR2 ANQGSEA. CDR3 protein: CSVGTEYGYTF. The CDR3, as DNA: TGCAGCGTCGGGACAGAATATGGCTACACCTTC.

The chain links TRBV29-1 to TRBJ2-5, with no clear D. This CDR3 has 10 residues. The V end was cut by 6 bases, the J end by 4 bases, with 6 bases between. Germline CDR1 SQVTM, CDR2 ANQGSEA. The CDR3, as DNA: TGCAGCGTGAAGAGAGAGACCCAGTACTTC. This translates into CSVKRETQYF.

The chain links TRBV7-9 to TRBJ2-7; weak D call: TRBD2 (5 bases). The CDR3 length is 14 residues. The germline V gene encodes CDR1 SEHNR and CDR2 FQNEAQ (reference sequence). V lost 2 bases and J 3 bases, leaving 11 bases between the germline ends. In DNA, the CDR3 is TGTGCCAGCAGCTTACTGGAGGAGGTCTACGAGCAGTACTTC. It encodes CASSLLEEVYEQYF. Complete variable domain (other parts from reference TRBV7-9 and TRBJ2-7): DTGVSQNPRHKITKRGQNVTFRCDPISEHNRLYWYRQTLGQGPEFLTYFQNEAQLEKSRLLSDRFSAERPKGSFSTLEIQRTEQGDSAMYLCASSLLEEVYEQYFGPGTRLTVT.

The CDR3 DNA follows: TGTGCCAGCAGCACTGGGACAGGGCCCTCCTACGAGCAGTACTTC. This gives the protein CASSTGTGPSYEQYF. The V call is TRBV2, the J call TRBJ2-7; 9 bases align to TRBD1. J was trimmed by 0 bases and V by 6 bases; bases with no gene match: 6. Per germline, CDR1 SNHLY and CDR2 FYNNEI. This CDR3 contains 15 residues.

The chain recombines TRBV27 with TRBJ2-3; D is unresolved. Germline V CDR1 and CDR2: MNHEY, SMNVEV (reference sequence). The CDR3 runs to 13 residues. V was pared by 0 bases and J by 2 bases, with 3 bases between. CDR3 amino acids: CASSLSFTDTQYF. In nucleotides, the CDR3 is TGTGCCAGCAGTTTATCCTTCACAGATACGCAGTATTTT.

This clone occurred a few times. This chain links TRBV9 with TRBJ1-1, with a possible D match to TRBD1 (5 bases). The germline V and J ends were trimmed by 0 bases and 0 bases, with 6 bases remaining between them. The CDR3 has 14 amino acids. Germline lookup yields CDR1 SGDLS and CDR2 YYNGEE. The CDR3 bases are TGTGCCAGCAGCGTAGAGACAGTGAACACTGAAGCTTTCTTT. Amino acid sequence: CASSVETVNTEAFF.

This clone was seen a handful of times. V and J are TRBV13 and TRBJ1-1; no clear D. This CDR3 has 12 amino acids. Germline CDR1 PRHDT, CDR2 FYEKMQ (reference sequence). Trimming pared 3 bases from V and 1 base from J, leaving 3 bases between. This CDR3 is CASSLENTEAFF. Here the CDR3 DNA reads TGTGCCAGCAGCTTGGAGAACACTGAAGCTTTCTTT.

DNA for the CDR3: TGCGCCAGCAGCTTGGTGGAGGGCGGGGACATTCAGTACTTC. This codes for CASSLVEGGDIQYF. The chain recombines TRBV5-1 with TRBJ2-4; tentatively, D is TRBD2 (6 bases). Germline V lookup: CDR1 SGHRS, CDR2 YFSETQ. CDR3 length equals 14 residues. V lost 0 bases to trimming and J lost 8 bases, with 12 bases between them.

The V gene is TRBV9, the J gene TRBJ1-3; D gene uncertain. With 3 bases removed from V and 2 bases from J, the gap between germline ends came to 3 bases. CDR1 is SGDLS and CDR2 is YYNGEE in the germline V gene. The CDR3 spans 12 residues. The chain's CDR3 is CASSAPGNTIYF. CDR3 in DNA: TGTGCCAGCAGCGCCCCTGGAAACACCATATATTTT.

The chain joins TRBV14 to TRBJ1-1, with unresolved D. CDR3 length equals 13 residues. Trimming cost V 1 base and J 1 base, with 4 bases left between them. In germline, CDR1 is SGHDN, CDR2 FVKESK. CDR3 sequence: CASSQGSNTEAFF. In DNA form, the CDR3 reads TGTGCCAGCAGCCAAGGTTCGAACACTGAAGCTTTCTTT.

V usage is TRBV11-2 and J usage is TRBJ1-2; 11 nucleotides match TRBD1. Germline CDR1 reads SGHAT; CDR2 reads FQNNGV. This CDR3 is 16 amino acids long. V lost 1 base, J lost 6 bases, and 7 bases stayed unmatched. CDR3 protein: CASSLASDRGRDGYTF. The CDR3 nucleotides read TGTGCCAGCAGCTTAGCCTCGGACAGGGGGCGAGATGGCTACACCTTC.

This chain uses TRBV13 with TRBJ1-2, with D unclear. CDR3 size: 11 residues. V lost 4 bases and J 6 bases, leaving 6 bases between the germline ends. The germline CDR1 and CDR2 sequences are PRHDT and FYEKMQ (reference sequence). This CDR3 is CASSSHDGYTF. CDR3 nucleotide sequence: TGTGCCAGCAGCTCCCACGATGGCTACACCTTC.

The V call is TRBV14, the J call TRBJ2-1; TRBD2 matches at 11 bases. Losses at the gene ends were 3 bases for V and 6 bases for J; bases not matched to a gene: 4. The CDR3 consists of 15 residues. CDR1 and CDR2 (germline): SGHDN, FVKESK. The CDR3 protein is CASSQGLAVINEQFF. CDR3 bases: TGTGCCAGCAGCCAGGGACTAGCGGTTATCAATGAGCAGTTCTTC.

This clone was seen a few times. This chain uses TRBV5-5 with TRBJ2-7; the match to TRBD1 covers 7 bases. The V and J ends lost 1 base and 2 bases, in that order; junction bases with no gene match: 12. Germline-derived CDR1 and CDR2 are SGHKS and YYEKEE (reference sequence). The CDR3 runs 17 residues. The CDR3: CASSLYRRDRDTYEQYF. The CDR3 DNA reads TGTGCCAGCAGCTTGTACCGTAGGGACAGAGATACCTACGAGCAGTACTTC.

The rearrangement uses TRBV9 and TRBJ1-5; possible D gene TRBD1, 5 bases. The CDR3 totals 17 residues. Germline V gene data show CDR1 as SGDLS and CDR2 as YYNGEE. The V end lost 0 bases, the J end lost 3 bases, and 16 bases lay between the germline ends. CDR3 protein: CASSVGAGPRDNQPQHF. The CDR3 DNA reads TGTGCCAGCAGCGTAGGGGCGGGACCCCGGGACAATCAGCCCCAGCATTTT.

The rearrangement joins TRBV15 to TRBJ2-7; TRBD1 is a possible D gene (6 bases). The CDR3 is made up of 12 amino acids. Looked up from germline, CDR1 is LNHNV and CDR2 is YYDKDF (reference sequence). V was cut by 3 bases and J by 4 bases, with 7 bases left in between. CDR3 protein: CATSSQGYEQYF. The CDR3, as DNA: TGTGCCACCAGCAGCCAGGGGTACGAGCAGTACTTC.

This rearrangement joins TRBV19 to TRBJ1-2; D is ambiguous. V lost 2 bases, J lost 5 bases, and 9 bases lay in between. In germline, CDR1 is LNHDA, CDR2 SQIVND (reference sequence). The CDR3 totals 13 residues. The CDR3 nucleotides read TGTGCCAGTAGTATAATGGCAAATTATGGCTACACCTTC. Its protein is CASSIMANYGYTF.

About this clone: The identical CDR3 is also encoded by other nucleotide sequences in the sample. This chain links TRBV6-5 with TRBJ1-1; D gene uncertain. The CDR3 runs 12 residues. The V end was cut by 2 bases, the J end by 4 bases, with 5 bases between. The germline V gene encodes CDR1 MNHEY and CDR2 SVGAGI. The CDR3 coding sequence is TGTGCCAGCAGTTACGCTGGCACTGAAGCTTTCTTT. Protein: CASSYAGTEAFF.

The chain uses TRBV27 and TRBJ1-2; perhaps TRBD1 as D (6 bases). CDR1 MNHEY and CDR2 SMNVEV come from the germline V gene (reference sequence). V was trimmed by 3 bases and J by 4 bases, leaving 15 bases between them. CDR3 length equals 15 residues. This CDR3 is CASSFLDRTFYGYTF. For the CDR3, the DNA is TGTGCCAGCAGTTTCCTCGACAGGACCTTCTATGGCTACACCTTC.

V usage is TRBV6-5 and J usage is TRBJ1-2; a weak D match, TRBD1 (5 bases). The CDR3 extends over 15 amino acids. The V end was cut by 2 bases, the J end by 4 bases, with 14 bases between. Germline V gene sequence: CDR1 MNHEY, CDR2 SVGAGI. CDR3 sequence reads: CASSYVSGTPYGYTF. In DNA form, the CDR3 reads TGTGCCAGCAGTTACGTGTCGGGGACCCCCTATGGCTACACCTTC.

The CDR3 region is CASSLKQYF. CDR3 coding DNA: TGTGCCAGCAGTTTAAAGCAGTACTTC. The chain recombines TRBV27 with TRBJ2-7; D uncertain. Germline lookup yields CDR1 MNHEY and CDR2 SMNVEV (reference sequence). Trimming took 2 bases from V and 8 from J, leaving 1 base between them. The CDR3 runs to 9 residues.

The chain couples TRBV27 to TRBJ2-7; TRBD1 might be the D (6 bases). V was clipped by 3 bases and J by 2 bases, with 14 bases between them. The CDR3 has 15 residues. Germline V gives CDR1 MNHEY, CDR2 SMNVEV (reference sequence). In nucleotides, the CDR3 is TGTGCCAGCAGTTTTAGGGGGACGGGCCCCTACGAGCAGTACTTC. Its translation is CASSFRGTGPYEQYF.

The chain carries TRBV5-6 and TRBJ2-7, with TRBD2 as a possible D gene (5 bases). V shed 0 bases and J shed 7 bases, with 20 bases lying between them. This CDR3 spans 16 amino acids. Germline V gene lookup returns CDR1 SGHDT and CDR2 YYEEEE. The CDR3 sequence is CASSLAGVGRKREQYF. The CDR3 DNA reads TGTGCCAGCAGCTTGGCAGGAGTAGGGAGAAAGCGAGAGCAGTACTTC.